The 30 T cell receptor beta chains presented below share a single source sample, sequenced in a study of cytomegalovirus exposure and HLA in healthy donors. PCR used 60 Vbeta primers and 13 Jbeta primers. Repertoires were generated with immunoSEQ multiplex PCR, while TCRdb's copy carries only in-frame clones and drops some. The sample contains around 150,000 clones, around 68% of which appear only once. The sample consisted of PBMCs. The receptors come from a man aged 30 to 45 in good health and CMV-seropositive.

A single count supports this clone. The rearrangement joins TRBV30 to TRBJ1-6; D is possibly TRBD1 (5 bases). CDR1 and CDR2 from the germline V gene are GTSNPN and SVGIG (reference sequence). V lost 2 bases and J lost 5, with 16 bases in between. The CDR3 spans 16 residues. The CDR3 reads CAWSTPGGFNNSPLHF. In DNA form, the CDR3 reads TGTGCCTGGAGTACCCCGGGGGGATTTAATAATTCACCCCTCCACTTT.

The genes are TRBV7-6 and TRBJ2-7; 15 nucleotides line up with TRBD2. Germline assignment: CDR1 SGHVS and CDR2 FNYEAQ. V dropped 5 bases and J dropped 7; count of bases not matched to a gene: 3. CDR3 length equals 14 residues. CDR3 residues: CASSIGLAGGEQYF. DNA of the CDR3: TGTGCCAGCAGCATTGGACTAGCGGGAGGGGAGCAGTACTTC.

The CDR3 bases are TGTGCCAGCAGACAGCAAAATAATTCACCCCTCCACTTT. Protein sequence: CASRQQNNSPLHF. This chain connects TRBV19 to TRBJ1-6, with D tentatively TRBD1 (5 bases). CDR1 LNHDA and CDR2 SQIVND come from the germline V gene (reference sequence). The V and J ends lost 9 bases and 5 bases respectively, with 11 bases between them. The CDR3 has 13 residues.

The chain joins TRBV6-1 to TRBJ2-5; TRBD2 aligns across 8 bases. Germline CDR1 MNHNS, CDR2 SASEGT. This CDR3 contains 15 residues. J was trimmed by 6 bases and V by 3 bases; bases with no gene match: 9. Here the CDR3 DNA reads TGTGCCAGCAGTGACCCCGGGGGGGGGCCGAAGACCCAGTACTTC. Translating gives CASSDPGGGPKTQYF.

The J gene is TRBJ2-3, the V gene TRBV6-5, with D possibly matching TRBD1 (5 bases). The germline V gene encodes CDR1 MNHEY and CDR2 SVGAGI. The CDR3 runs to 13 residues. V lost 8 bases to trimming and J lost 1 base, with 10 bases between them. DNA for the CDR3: TGTGCCAGCTCCAGGGTGGGCACAGATACGCAGTATTTT. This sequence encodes CASSRVGTDTQYF.

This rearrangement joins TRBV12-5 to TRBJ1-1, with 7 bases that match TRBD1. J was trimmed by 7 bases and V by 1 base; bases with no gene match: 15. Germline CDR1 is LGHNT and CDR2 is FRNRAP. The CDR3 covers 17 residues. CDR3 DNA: TGTGCTAGTGGTTTGGCACTCCAAAGGGACAGAACCGGTGAAGCTTTCTTT. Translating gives CASGLALQRDRTGEAFF.

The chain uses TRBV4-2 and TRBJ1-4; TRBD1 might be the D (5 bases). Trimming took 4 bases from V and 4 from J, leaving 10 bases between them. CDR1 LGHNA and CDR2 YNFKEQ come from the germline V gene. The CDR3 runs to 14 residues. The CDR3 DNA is TGTGCCAGCAGCCCGGGACTGAGTAATGAAAAACTGTTTTTT. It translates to CASSPGLSNEKLFF.

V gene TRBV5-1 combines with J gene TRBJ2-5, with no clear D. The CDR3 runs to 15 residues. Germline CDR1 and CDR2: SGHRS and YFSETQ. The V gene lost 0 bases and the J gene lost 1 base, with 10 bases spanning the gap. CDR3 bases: TGCGCCAGCAGCTTGGTGGCAGATCTCCAAGAGACCCAGTACTTC. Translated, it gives CASSLVADLQETQYF.

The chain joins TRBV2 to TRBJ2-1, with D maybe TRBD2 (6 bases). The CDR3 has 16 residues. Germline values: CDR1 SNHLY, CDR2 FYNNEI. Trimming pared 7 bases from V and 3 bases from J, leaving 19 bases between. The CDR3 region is CASNQVASAIYNEQFF. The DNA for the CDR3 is TGTGCCAGCAACCAAGTGGCTAGCGCAATCTACAATGAGCAGTTCTTC.

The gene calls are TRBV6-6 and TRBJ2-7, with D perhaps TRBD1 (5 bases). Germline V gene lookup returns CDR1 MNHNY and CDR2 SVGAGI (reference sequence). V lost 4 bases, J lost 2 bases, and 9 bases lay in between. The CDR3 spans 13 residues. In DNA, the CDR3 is TGTGCCAGCAGTTTCAGGGATACCTACGAGCAGTACTTC. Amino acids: CASSFRDTYEQYF.

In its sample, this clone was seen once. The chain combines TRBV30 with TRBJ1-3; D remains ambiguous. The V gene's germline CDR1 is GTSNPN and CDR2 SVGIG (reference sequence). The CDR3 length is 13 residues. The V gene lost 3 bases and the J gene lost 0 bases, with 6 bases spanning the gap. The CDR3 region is CAWSEYSGNTIYF. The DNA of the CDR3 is TGTGCCTGGAGCGAGTACTCTGGAAACACCATATATTTT.

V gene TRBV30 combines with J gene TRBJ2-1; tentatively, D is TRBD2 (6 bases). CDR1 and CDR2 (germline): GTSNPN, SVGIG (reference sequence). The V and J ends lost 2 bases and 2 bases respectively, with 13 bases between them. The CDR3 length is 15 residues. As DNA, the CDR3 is TGTGCCTGGAGTTTGGGGGGAGCAGCCTACAATGAGCAGTTCTTC. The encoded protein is CAWSLGGAAYNEQFF.

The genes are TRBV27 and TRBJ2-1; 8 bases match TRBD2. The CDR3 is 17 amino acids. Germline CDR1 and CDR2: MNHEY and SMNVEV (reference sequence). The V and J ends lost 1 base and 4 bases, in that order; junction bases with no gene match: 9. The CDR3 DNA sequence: TGTGCCAGCAGTTTATATCCAGCGGGAGCGAGATACAATGAGCAGTTCTTC. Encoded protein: CASSLYPAGARYNEQFF.

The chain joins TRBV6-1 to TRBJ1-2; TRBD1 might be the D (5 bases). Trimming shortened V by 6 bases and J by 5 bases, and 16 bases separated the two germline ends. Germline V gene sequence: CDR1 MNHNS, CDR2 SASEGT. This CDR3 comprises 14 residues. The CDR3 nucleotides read TGTGCCAGCAGCACACTACCAGGGATTTATGGCTACACCTTC. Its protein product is CASSTLPGIYGYTF.

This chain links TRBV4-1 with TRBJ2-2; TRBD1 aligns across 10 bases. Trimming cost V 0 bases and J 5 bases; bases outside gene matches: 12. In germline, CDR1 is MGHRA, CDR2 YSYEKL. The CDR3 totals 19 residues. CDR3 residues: CASSQESERGTGVTGELFF. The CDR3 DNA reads TGCGCCAGCAGCCAAGAATCTGAGCGGGGGACAGGGGTTACCGGGGAGCTGTTTTTT.

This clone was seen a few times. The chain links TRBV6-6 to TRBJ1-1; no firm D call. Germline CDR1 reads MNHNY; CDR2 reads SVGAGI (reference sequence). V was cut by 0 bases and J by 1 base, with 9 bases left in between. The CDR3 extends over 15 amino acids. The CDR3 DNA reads TGTGCCAGCAGTTACTCGCGGTTTTCGAACACTGAAGCTTTCTTT. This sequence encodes CASSYSRFSNTEAFF.

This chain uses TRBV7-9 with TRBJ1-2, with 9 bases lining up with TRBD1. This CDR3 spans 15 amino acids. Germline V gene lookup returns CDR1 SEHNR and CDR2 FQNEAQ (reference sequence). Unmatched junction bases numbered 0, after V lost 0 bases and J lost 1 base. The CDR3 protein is CASSLAGQGNYGYTF. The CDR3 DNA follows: TGTGCCAGCAGCTTAGCGGGACAGGGTAACTATGGCTACACCTTC.

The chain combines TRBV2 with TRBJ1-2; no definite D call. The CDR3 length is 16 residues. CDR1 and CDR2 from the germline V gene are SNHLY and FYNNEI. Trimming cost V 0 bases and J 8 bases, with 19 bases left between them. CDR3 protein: CASSEAPWRPSEGYTF. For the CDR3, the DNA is TGTGCCAGCAGTGAAGCCCCGTGGAGGCCCAGTGAGGGCTACACCTTC.

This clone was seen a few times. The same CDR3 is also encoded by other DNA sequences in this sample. CDR3 sequence (DNA): TGTGCCAGCAGCTTGGGACTAGCGGGCACAGATACGCAGTATTTT. Amino acid sequence: CASSLGLAGTDTQYF. The chain couples TRBV7-9 to TRBJ2-3, with 11 bases aligning to TRBD2. With V trimmed by 3 bases and J by 1 base, 0 bases remained unmatched. Germline CDR1 reads SEHNR; CDR2 reads FQNEAQ (reference sequence). The CDR3 covers 15 residues.

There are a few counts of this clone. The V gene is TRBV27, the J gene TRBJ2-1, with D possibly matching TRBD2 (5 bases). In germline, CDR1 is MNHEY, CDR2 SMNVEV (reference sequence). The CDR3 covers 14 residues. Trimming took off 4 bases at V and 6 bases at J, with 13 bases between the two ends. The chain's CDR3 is CASSSGRERNEQFF. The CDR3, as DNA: TGTGCCAGCAGTTCCGGACGGGAACGCAATGAGCAGTTCTTC.

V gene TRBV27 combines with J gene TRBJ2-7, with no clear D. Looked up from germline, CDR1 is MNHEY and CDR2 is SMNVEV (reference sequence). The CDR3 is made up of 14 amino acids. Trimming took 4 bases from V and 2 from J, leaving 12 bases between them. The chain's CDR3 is CASSSTPITYEQYF. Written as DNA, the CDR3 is TGTGCCAGCAGTTCGACTCCTATCACCTACGAGCAGTACTTC.

The chain's CDR3 is CASTPQGESYNEQFF. For the CDR3, the DNA is TGCGCCAGCACACCCCAGGGGGAGTCCTACAATGAGCAGTTCTTC. This sequence joins TRBV5-1 and TRBJ2-1; 7 positions agree with TRBD1. Germline V gene sequence: CDR1 SGHRS, CDR2 YFSETQ. V was pared by 6 bases and J by 1 base, with 7 bases of the junction left unmatched. The CDR3 has 15 residues.

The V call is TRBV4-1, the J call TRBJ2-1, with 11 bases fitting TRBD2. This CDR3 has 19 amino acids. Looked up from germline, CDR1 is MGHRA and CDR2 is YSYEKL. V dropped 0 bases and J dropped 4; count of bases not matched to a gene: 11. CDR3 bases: TGCGCCAGCAGCCAAGAGCCCCCCCCGACTAGCGGGACTTACAATGAGCAGTTCTTC. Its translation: CASSQEPPPTSGTYNEQFF.

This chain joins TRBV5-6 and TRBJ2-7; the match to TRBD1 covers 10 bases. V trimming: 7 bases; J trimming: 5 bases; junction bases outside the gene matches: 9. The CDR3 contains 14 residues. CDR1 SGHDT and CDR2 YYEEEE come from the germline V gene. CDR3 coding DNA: TGTGCCAGCGGCCGACAGGGGGCGTTCCACGAGCAGTACTTC. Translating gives CASGRQGAFHEQYF.

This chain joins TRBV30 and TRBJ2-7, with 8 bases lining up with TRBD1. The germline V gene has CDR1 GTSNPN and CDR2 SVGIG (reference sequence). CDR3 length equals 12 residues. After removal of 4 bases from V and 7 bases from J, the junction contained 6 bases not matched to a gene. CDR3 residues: CAWTQGAGEQYF. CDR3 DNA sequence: TGTGCCTGGACGCAGGGGGCAGGTGAGCAGTACTTC.

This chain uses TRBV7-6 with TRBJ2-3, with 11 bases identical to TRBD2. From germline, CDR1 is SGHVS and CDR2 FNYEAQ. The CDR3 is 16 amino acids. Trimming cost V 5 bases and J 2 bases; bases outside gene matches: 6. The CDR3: CASSRGLAVSTDTQYF. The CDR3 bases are TGTGCCAGCAGCCGGGGACTAGCGGTGTCCACAGATACGCAGTATTTT.

The CDR3: CASSRGASNGYTF. CDR3 DNA sequence: TGTGCCAGCAGTCGAGGTGCGTCGAATGGCTACACCTTC. The chain uses TRBV27 and TRBJ1-2, with D unclear. Trimming stripped 5 bases from V and 6 bases from J, with 13 bases between. Germline-derived CDR1 and CDR2 are MNHEY and SMNVEV (reference sequence). This CDR3 comprises 13 residues.

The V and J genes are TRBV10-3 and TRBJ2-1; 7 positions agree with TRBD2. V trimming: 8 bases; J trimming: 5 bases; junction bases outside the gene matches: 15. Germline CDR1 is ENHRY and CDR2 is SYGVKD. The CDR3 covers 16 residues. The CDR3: CAIQARASSGDNEQFF. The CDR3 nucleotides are TGTGCCATCCAGGCAAGGGCCTCTAGCGGAGACAATGAGCAGTTCTTC.

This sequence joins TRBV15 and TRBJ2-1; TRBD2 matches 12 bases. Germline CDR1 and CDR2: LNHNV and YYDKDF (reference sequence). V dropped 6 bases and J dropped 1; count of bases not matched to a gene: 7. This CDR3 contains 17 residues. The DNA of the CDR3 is TGTGCCACCAGGACTAGCGGGAGAATGGTGTCCTACAATGAGCAGTTCTTC. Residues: CATRTSGRMVSYNEQFF.

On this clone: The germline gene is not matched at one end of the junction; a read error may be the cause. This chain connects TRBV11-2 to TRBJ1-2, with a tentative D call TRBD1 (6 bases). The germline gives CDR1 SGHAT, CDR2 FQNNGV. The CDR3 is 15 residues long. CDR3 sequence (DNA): TGTGCCAGCAGCCGCGATGAAACAGGGCTGCGGATCCTAAACTTC. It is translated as CASSRDETGLRILNF.